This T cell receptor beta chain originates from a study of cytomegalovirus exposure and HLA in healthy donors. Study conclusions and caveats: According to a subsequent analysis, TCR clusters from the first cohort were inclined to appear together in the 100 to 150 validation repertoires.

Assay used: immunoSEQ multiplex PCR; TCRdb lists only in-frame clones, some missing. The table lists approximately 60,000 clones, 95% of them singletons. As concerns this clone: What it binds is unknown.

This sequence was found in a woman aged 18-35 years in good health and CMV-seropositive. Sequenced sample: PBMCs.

Here the CDR3 reads CASRYTGTAHEAFF. CDR3 DNA sequence: TGTGCCAGCAGGTACACCGGGACAGCTCATGAAGCTTTCTTT. V and J are TRBV27 and TRBJ1-1; 7 nucleotides line up with TRBD1. J gave up 7 bases and V 6 bases, and 11 bases lay outside the gene matches. The CDR3 totals 14 residues. Germline CDR1 reads MNHEY; CDR2 reads SMNVEV (reference sequence).